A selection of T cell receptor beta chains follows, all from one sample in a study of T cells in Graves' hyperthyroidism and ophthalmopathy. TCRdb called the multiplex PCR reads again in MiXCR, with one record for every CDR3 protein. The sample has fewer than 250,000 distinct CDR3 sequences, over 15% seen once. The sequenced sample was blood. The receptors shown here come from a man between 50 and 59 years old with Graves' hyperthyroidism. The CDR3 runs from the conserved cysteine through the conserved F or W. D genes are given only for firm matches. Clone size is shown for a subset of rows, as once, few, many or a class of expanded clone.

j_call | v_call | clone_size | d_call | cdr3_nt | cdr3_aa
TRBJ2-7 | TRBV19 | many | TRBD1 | TGTGCCAGTAGTATGATACAGGGGAAAAACGAGCAGTACTTC | CASSMIQGKNEQYF
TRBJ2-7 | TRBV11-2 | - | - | TGTGCCAGCAGGTTCGGGACGGGGACCTACGAGCAGTACTTC | CASRFGTGTYEQYF
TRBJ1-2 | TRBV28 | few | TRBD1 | TGTGCCAGCAGTTCAGCAGCCGGGACAGCAGTTTACTATGGCTACACCTTC | CASSSAAGTAVYYGYTF
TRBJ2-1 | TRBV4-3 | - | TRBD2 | TGCGCCAGCAGCCACGCACATAGCGGGAGGGCCTTCAATGAGCAGTTCTTC | CASSHAHSGRAFNEQFF
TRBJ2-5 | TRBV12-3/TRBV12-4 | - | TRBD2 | TGTGCCAGCAGTTTCCAGGCGGGGGGGGGGGCCCAGTACTTC | CASSFQAGGGAQYF
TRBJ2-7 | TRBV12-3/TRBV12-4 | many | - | TGTGCCAGCAGTTTTTTCCGGGGACGCGAGCAGTACTTC | CASSFFRGREQYF
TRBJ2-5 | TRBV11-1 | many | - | TGTGCCAGCAGCTTAGGAGAAGGAGGGACCCAGTACTTC | CASSLGEGGTQYF
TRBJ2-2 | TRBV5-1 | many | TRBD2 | TGCGCCAGCAGCTTTGGACTAGCGGGAGAAACCGGGGAGCTGTTTTTT | CASSFGLAGETGELFF
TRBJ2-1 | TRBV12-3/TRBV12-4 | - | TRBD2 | TGTGCCAGCAGTTTAGTAGCGGGAGTACACAATGAGCAGTTCTTC | CASSLVAGVHNEQFF
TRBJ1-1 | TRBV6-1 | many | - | TGTGCCAGCAGCCCCCTACGGGCCGCCCCGACTGAAGCTTTCTTT | CASSPLRAAPTEAFF
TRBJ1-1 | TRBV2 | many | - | TGTGCCAGCAGTTACGACAGCATGAACACTGAAGCTTTCTTT | CASSYDSMNTEAFF
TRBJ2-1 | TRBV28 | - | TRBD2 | TGTGCCAGCAGATGGGTCGGCGGAGCGGGAACCTACAATGAGCAGTTCTTC | CASRWVGGAGTYNEQFF
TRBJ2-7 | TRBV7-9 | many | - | TGTGCCAGCAGCTTTGAGGGGTTATTTTACGAGCAGTACTTC | CASSFEGLFYEQYF
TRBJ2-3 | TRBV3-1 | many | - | TGTGCCAGCAGCGAAAGTGGGTTTAGCACAGATACGCAGTATTTT | CASSESGFSTDTQYF
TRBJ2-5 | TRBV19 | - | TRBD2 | TGTGCCAGTAGTAAGAGCGGGAACCAAGAGACCCAGTACTTC | CASSKSGNQETQYF
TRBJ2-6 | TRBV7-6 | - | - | TGTGCCAGCAGCTTCCAGGGAGGGGGCGCCTCTGGGGCCAACGTCCTGACTTTC | CASSFQGGGASGANVLTF
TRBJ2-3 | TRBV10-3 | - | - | TGTGCCACCGAACCGGGACGTCGAAGCACAGATACGCAGTATTTT | CATEPGRRSTDTQYF
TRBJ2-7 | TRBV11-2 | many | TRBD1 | TGTGCCAGCAGCTCTTTATTGGGACAGGTGTCCTACGAGCAGTACTTC | CASSSLLGQVSYEQYF
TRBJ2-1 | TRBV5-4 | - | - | TGTGCCAGCAGACCGCTGGACGGGACCTACAATGAGCAGTTCTTC | CASRPLDGTYNEQFF
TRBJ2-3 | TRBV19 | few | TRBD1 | TGTGCCAGTAGTCCCGTCCCAGGACAGGGGAGCACAGATACGCAGTATTTT | CASSPVPGQGSTDTQYF
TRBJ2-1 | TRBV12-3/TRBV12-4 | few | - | TGTGCCAGCAGTTTTATTGTGGGTTCCTACAATGAGCAGTTCTTC | CASSFIVGSYNEQFF
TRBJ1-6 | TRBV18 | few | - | TGTGCCAGCTCGCTTCAAAGGGACCCACATTCACCCCTCCACTTT | CASSLQRDPHSPLHF
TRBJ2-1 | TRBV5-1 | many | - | TGCGCCAGCAGCCAGGGGCTAGCGGAGGTCGGTGAGCAGTTCTTC | CASSQGLAEVGEQFF
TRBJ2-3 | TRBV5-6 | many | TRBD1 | TGTGCCAGCTCCCGGACAGGGCTCACAGATACGCAGTATTTT | CASSRTGLTDTQYF
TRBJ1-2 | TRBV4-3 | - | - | TGCGCCAGCAGCCAAGGTCGCTTAAACTATGGCTACACCTTC | CASSQGRLNYGYTF
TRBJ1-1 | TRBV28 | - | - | TGTGCCAGCAGACGGGGTTCTCTGGGCACTGAAGCTTTCTTT | CASRRGSLGTEAFF
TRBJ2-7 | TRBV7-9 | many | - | TGTGCCAGCACTCCCCGTTTGACCGACGAGCAGTACTTC | CASTPRLTDEQYF
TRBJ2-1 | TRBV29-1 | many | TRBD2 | TGCAGCGATAAACTAGCGATGTACAATGAGCAGTTCTTC | CSDKLAMYNEQFF
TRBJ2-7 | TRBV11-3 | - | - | TGTGCCAGCAGCCCCAAGGACATCCAGCAGTACTTC | CASSPKDIQQYF
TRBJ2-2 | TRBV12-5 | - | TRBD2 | TGTGCTAGTGGAGCGGGAGGGAACACCGGGGAGCTGTTTTTT | CASGAGGNTGELFF
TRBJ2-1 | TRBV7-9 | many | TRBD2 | TGTGCCAGCAGCTCGAGCAAAACTACTAGCGGAACATACAATGAGCAGTTCTTC | CASSSSKTTSGTYNEQFF
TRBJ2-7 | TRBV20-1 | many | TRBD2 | TGCAGTGCCAAGACTATAGCGGGAACCTACGAGCAGTACTTC | CSAKTIAGTYEQYF
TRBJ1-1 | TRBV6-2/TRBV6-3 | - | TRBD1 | TGTGCCAGCAACCTACAGGGGATCACTGAAGCTTTCTTT | CASNLQGITEAFF
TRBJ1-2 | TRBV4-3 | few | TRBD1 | TGCGCCAGCAGCCAAGCGACAGGGGGCGTCGGCTACACCTTC | CASSQATGGVGYTF
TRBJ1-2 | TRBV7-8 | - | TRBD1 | TGTGCCAGCAGCCACCGGACAGGTCCGAACTATGGCTACACCTTC | CASSHRTGPNYGYTF
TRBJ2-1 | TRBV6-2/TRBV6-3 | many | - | TGTGCCAGCAGTCCCCGCGGTCCCTATCAGTTCTTC | CASSPRGPYQFF
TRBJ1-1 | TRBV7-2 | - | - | TGTGCCAGCAGCTTAGGAGGGTTAGGGGACACTGAAGCTTTCTTT | CASSLGGLGDTEAFF
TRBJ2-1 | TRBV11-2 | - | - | TGTGTCAGCTTGGGGGTCTCCCGCAATGAGCAGTTCTTC | CVSLGVSRNEQFF
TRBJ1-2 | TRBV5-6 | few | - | TGTGCCAGCAGCTTGGCATGGGGGGTTCGTGGCTACACCTTC | CASSLAWGVRGYTF
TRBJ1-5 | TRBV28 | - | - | TGTGCCAGCAGAATTCGGGGGTACTATAGCAATCAGCCCCAGCATTTT | CASRIRGYYSNQPQHF
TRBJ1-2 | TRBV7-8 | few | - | TGTGCCAGCAAACTAACTGAAGGAGGCGGCTACACCTTC | CASKLTEGGGYTF
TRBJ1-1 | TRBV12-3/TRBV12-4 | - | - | TGTGCCAGCAGTTTTAGTCGATTGGGGGTTGAAGCTTTCTTT | CASSFSRLGVEAFF
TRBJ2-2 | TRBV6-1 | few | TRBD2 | TGTGCCAGCAAACTAGCGGGAGAGAACACCGGGGAGCTGTTTTTT | CASKLAGENTGELFF
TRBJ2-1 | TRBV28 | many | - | TGTGCCAGCAGTCCGGGCGGGAAATCCTACAATGAGCAGTTCTTC | CASSPGGKSYNEQFF
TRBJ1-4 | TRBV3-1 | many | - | TGTGCCAGCAGCCAAGACAGGGAGGACGAAAAACTGTTTTTT | CASSQDREDEKLFF
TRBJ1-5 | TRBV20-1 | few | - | TGCAGTGCTATGAGTCAGAATAGCAATCAGCCCCAGCATTTT | CSAMSQNSNQPQHF
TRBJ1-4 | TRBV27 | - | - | TGTGCCAGCAGTCCCCTGGGGGAAAAACTGTTTTTT | CASSPLGEKLFF
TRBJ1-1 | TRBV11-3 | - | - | TGTGCCAGCAGCTTTTTGCAGGGTAGGGACACTGAAGCTTTCTTT | CASSFLQGRDTEAFF
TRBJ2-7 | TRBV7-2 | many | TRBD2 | TGTGCCAGCAGCTTAGCTGATCTAGCGGGTGAGCAGTACTTC | CASSLADLAGEQYF
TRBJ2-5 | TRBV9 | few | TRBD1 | TGTGCCAGCAGCGTCAGGGGGATGGAAGAGACCCAGTACTTC | CASSVRGMEETQYF